A single sample is the source of the 20 T cell receptor beta chains below, sequenced in a study of shared clonotypes between healthy human individuals. Here immunoSEQ multiplex PCR was the method, and the copy in TCRdb shows in-frame clones only, minus some. The data show roughly 700,000 clones, with 90% seen just once and more than 30% held by the top ten. The material sequenced was memory CD8+ T cells from PBMCs. Subset given: CD45RO+ cells pooled with CCR7-negative TemRA cells. The receptors stem from a young man in good health. Some clones in this sample may be carry-over from other donors' samples.

CDR3 DNA: TGTGCCAGCAGTTCGAACTCCTGGGATCAGCCCCAGCATTTT. Residues: CASSSNSWDQPQHF. V and J are TRBV6-5 and TRBJ1-5; D gene unclear. V lost 4 bases and J 5 bases, leaving 12 bases between the germline ends. The germline gives CDR1 MNHEY, CDR2 SVGAGI. The length of the CDR3 is 14 residues.

This chain connects TRBV9 to TRBJ2-7; D is uncertain. Trimming removed 0 bases at V and 6 bases at J, with 4 bases between. Per the germline V gene, CDR1 is SGDLS and CDR2 is YYNGEE. The CDR3 runs 11 residues. The DNA for the CDR3 is TGTGCCAGCAGCGTAGCTGTCGAGCAGTACTTC. It translates to CASSVAVEQYF.

The chain carries TRBV7-8 and TRBJ2-5; possibly TRBD1 for D (7 bases). The CDR3 has 15 residues. Germline V gene lookup returns CDR1 SGHVS and CDR2 FQNEAQ. V shed 5 bases and J shed 5 bases, with 18 bases lying between them. The CDR3 spells CASSGPQGGWETQYF. The CDR3 bases are TGTGCCAGCAGCGGACCCCAGGGGGGCTGGGAGACCCAGTACTTC.

The chain recombines TRBV5-1 with TRBJ2-7; 7 bases line up with TRBD1. With 3 bases clipped from V and 3 bases from J, the junction kept 9 bases outside the gene matches. The CDR3 spans 15 residues. Germline loops: CDR1 SGHRS, CDR2 YFSETQ. CDR3 amino acids: CASSWGSGGNYEQYF. The CDR3 DNA reads as TGCGCCAGCAGCTGGGGGTCAGGGGGTAACTACGAGCAGTACTTC.

The chain has TRBV28 and TRBJ2-5, with D possibly matching TRBD2 (6 bases). V lost 6 bases and J 7 bases, leaving 15 bases between the germline ends. Germline V CDR1 and CDR2: MDHEN, SYDVKM. CDR3 length: 13 residues. The CDR3 bases are TGTGCCAGCAGCCGGGGGTACCTAGGGACCCAGTACTTC. It codes for CASSRGYLGTQYF.

The CDR3 loop is CASSEWGEGTKNIQYF. The CDR3 DNA sequence: TGTGCCAGCAGTGAATGGGGCGAGGGAACCAAAAACATTCAGTACTTC. V is TRBV25-1 and J is TRBJ2-4; D possibly uses TRBD1 or TRBD2 (5 bases each). The CDR3 is made up of 16 amino acids. Germline V gene data show CDR1 as MGHDK and CDR2 as SYGVNS. Trimming pared 1 base from V and 2 bases from J, leaving 12 bases between.

CDR3: CASSQGISTQGGYTF. The CDR3 nucleotides read TGCGCCAGCAGCCAAGGTATCTCGACCCAGGGCGGCTACACCTTC. The chain combines TRBV4-3 with TRBJ1-2; D possibly corresponds to TRBD1 (5 bases). CDR3 length equals 15 residues. Germline V gene data show CDR1 as LGHNA and CDR2 as YSLEER. V gave up 1 base and J gave up 8 bases, with 17 bases separating them.

The chain employs TRBV29-1 and TRBJ2-7, with 11 bases matching TRBD2. The junction had 7 bases not matched to a gene; V was cut back by 6 bases and J by 0 bases. Germline values: CDR1 SQVTM, CDR2 ANQGSEA. The CDR3 sequence is 15 residues long. The CDR3 spells CSVLTTSGSSYEQYF. As DNA, the CDR3 is TGCAGCGTCCTCACAACTAGCGGGAGCTCCTACGAGCAGTACTTC.

V and J are TRBV10-2 and TRBJ1-3; the match to TRBD1 covers 7 bases. CDR3 length equals 16 residues. V lost 4 bases and J lost 0; bases outside the gene matches: 6. Per germline, CDR1 WSHSY and CDR2 SAAADI. The CDR3 DNA follows: TGCGCCAGCAGTGGACAGGGCCTCATCTCTGGAAACACCATATATTTT. Its protein is CASSGQGLISGNTIYF.

The V gene is TRBV7-8, the J gene TRBJ2-7; 7 bases line up with TRBD2. The germline CDR1 and CDR2 sequences are SGHVS and FQNEAQ. This CDR3 comprises 13 residues. V lost 2 bases and J lost 3; bases outside the gene matches: 1. The CDR3 loop reads CASSLSGDYEQYF. Here the CDR3 DNA reads TGTGCCAGCAGCTTAAGCGGGGACTACGAGCAGTACTTC.

A remark on this clone: Other DNA sequences from this sample encode an identical CDR3 as well. This chain links TRBV15 with TRBJ1-5, with TRBD1 as a possible D gene (5 bases). The CDR3 runs 12 residues. V dropped 9 bases and J dropped 1 base, with 7 bases sitting between them. The germline gives CDR1 LNHNV, CDR2 YYDKDF (reference sequence). The CDR3 DNA reads as TGTGCCACTTCAGGGAGCAATCAGCCCCAGCATTTT. Residues: CATSGSNQPQHF. The full variable domain, rest sourced from reference TRBV15 and TRBJ1-5, is DAMVIQNPRYQVTQFGKPVTLSCSQTLNHNVMYWYQQKSSQAPKLLFHYYDKDFNNEADTPDNFQSRRPNTSFCFLDIRSPGLGDTAMYLCATSGSNQPQHFGDGTRLSIL.

This clone was detected only once. The CDR3 loop is CASSFRLAGLAKNIQYF. As DNA, the CDR3 is TGTGCCAGCAGTTTTCGACTAGCGGGATTAGCCAAAAACATTCAGTACTTC. The chain joins TRBV28 to TRBJ2-4; 11 bases map to TRBD2. CDR1 and CDR2 from the germline V gene are MDHEN and SYDVKM. The ends lost 3 bases at V and 0 bases at J; junction bases unmatched: 4. This CDR3 has 17 residues.

J is TRBJ2-1 and V is TRBV15, with 9 bases lining up with TRBD2. V was clipped by 6 bases and J by 10 bases; unmatched bases: 19. CDR3 length equals 17 residues. Germline V gives CDR1 LNHNV, CDR2 YYDKDF (reference sequence). The CDR3 nucleotides are TGTGCCACCAGTACCTCACGCCCTAGCGGGGCTAACAGGGAGCAGTTCTTC. Residues: CATSTSRPSGANREQFF.

This sequence joins TRBV7-9 and TRBJ2-5; D could derive from TRBD1 or TRBD2 (6 bases each). V was trimmed by 0 bases and J by 4 bases, leaving 9 bases between them. Germline V CDR1 and CDR2: SEHNR, FQNEAQ (reference sequence). The CDR3 loop spans 14 amino acids. CDR3 sequence (DNA): TGTGCCAGCAGCTTAGCTGGGGGGCGAGAGACCCAGTACTTC. Translation gives CASSLAGGRETQYF. Drawing the rest from reference TRBV7-9 and TRBJ2-5, the complete variable domain is DTGVSQNPRHKITKRGQNVTFRCDPISEHNRLYWYRQTLGQGPEFLTYFQNEAQLEKSRLLSDRFSAERPKGSFSTLEIQRTEQGDSAMYLCASSLAGGRETQYFGPGTRLLVL.

The chain uses TRBV11-1 and TRBJ1-6; TRBD1 might be the D (5 bases). Trimming took off 6 bases at V and 6 bases at J, with 15 bases between the two ends. This CDR3 contains 15 residues. The germline V gene encodes CDR1 SGHAT and CDR2 FQDESV (reference sequence). Here the CDR3 DNA reads TGTGCCAGCAGTTTACGCGGGGACCCTAATTCACCCCTCCACTTT. Its protein is CASSLRGDPNSPLHF.

The rearrangement uses TRBV10-3 and TRBJ2-5; TRBD1 aligns across 8 bases. There are 15 residues in the CDR3. Germline-derived CDR1 and CDR2 are ENHRY and SYGVKD. Losses at the gene ends were 2 bases for V and 5 bases for J; bases not matched to a gene: 7. The CDR3 here is CAISEDRGLRETQYF. Here the CDR3 DNA reads TGTGCCATCAGTGAGGACAGGGGCTTGCGTGAGACCCAGTACTTC.

The sample holds a few counts of this clone. This rearrangement joins TRBV5-1 to TRBJ1-1; 7 bases are a match to TRBD1. The trim removed 4 bases at V and 10 bases at J, leaving 13 bases unmatched. The CDR3 sequence is 14 residues long. Germline lookup yields CDR1 SGHRS and CDR2 YFSETQ. CDR3 protein: CASSPNSGAGGAFF. DNA for the CDR3: TGCGCCAGCAGCCCCAACTCGGGGGCAGGGGGAGCTTTCTTT.

J is TRBJ2-5 and V is TRBV28; D ambiguous. The J call is in doubt because the DNA end fits TRBJ2-7 better. Germline values: CDR1 MDHEN, CDR2 SYDVKM. The CDR3 contains 15 residues. The chain's CDR3 is CASSLGQRNCYEQYF. The CDR3 DNA sequence: TGTGCCAGCAGTTTAGGGCAACGGAACTGCTACGAGCAGTACTTC.

The J gene is TRBJ2-1, the V gene TRBV5-4; tentatively, D is TRBD1 (6 bases). V dropped 7 bases and J dropped 3 bases, with 17 bases sitting between them. CDR1 and CDR2 (germline): SGHNT, YYREEE (reference sequence). This CDR3 has 15 residues. CDR3: CASAYRDKVYNEQFF. The CDR3 DNA reads as TGTGCCAGCGCGTACCGGGACAAGGTCTACAATGAGCAGTTCTTC.

With respect to this clone: Other nucleotide sequences from this sample produce the same CDR3. The chain links TRBV5-1 to TRBJ2-1, with D possibly matching TRBD2 (6 bases). CDR3 length: 15 amino acids. The ends were cut back, 2 bases at V and 0 bases at J, with 9 bases in the middle. The germline V gene encodes CDR1 SGHRS and CDR2 YFSETQ. The chain's CDR3 is CASSFSGSSYNEQFF. The CDR3 DNA follows: TGCGCCAGCAGCTTTAGCGGTAGCTCCTACAATGAGCAGTTCTTC.